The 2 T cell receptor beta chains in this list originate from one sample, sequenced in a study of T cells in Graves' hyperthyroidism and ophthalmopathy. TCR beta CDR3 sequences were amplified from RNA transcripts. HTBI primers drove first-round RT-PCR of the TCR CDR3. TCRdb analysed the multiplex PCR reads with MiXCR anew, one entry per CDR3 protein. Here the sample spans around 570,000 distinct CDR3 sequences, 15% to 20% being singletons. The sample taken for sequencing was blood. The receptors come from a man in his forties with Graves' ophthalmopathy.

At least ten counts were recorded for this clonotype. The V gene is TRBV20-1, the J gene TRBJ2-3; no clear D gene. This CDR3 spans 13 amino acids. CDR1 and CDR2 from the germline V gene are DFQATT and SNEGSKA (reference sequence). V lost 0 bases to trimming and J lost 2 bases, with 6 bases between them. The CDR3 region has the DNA TGCAGTGCTAGAGATGGATCCACAGATACGCAGTATTTT. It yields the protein CSARDGSTDTQYF.

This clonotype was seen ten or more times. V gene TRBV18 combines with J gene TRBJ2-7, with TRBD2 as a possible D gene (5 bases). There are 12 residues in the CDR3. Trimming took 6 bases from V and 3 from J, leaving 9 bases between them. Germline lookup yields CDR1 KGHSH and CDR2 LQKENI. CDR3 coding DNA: TGTGCCAGCTCGCCTGACTACTACGAGCAGTACTTC. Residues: CASSPDYYEQYF.